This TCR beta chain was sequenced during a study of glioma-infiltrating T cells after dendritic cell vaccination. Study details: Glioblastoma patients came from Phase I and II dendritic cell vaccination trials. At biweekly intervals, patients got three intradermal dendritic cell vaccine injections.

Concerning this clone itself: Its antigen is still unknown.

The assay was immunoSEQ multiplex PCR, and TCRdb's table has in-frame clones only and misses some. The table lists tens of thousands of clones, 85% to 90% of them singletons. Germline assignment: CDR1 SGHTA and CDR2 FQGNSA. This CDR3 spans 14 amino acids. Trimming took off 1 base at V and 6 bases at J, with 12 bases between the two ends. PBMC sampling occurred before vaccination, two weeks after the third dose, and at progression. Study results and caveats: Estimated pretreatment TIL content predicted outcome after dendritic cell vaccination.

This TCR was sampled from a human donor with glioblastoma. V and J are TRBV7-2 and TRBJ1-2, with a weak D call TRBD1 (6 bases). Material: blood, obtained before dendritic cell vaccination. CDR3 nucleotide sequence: TGTGCCAGCAGCTTAGACCCGAGGACAGATGGCTACACCTTC. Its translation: CASSLDPRTDGYTF.